The 10 T cell receptor beta chains below all came from one sample that was sequenced in a study of metastatic and nonmetastatic thyroid tumors. MiXCR reprocessed the PCR reads for TCRdb. The sample records roughly 12,000 clones, under 30% being singletons. Treatment of any kind had been given to no patient before thyroid surgery. Sequencing input: tumor tissue. Source of these receptors: a female donor with papillary thyroid cancer or a benign thyroid nodule (not recorded which). Some clones in this sample may be carry-over from other donors' samples.

The J gene is TRBJ2-1, the V gene TRBV11-2; 9 bases align to TRBD2. CDR1 is SGHAT, CDR2 FQNNGV, per germline. The V segment lost 7 bases and the J segment 8 bases; nucleotides outside the gene matches: 6. There are 13 residues in the CDR3. The CDR3 DNA is TGTGCCAGCAACGAGCGGGGGGCACATGAGCAGTTCTTC. It yields the protein CASNERGAHEQFF.

The gene calls are TRBV7-6 and TRBJ2-3; 7 nucleotides agree with TRBD1. V lost 2 bases and J lost 2; bases outside the gene matches: 10. Germline V gives CDR1 SGHVS, CDR2 FNYEAQ. This CDR3 has 17 amino acids. DNA for the CDR3: TGTGCCAGCAGCTTACTCGCAGGGGGTAGACTCACAGATACGCAGTATTTT. Protein sequence: CASSLLAGGRLTDTQYF.

There are a few counts of this clone. The J gene is TRBJ1-2, the V gene TRBV6-2 or TRBV6-3; 8 bases map to TRBD1. The germline V gene encodes CDR1 MNHEY and CDR2 SVGEGT. Losses at the gene ends were 5 bases for V and 4 bases for J; bases not matched to a gene: 9. CDR3 length: 15 residues. CDR3 in DNA: TGTGCCAGCAGTCTCGCCCAGGGGGCCCGCTATGGCTACACCTTC. Translating it yields CASSLAQGARYGYTF.

In its sample, this clone was seen a few times. This chain connects TRBV19 to TRBJ1-4; D is unclear. Germline assignment: CDR1 LNHDA and CDR2 SQIVND (reference sequence). This CDR3 spans 15 amino acids. The V gene lost 9 bases and the J gene lost 3 bases, with 17 bases spanning the gap. The CDR3 spells CASSPPGRSNEKLFF. Written as DNA, the CDR3 is TGTGCCAGCTCACCACCGGGGAGGTCTAATGAAAAACTGTTTTTT.

By its share, this clone is medium-sized. The CDR3 DNA sequence: TGTGCCAGCAGCTTAGCGAAGGGGGCGCCTCGTAACTATGGCTACACCTTC. Translated: CASSLAKGAPRNYGYTF. The chain recombines TRBV7-2 with TRBJ1-2; 7 bases are a match to TRBD1. Trimming took 0 bases from V and 1 from J; bases not matched to a gene: 8. This CDR3 has 17 amino acids. Germline V CDR1 and CDR2: SGHTA, FQGNSA.

This clone was seen repeatedly, ten times or more. The chain joins TRBV5-1 to TRBJ1-2; D perhaps matches TRBD1 (5 bases). V shed 0 bases and J shed 4 bases, with 13 bases lying between them. Per germline, CDR1 SGHRS and CDR2 YFSETQ. This CDR3 has 15 amino acids. CDR3 bases: TGCGCCAGCAGCTTGGCCGGGGCCCCAATCTATGGCTACACCTTC. Amino acids: CASSLAGAPIYGYTF. The variable domain in full, completed from reference TRBV5-1 and TRBJ1-2, reads KAGVTQTPRYLIKTRGQQVTLSCSPISGHRSVSWYQQTPGQGLQFLFEYFSETQRNKGNFPGRFSGRQFSNSRSEMNVSTLELGDSALYLCASSLAGAPIYGYTFGSGTRLTVV.

This clone was observed at least ten times. This chain uses TRBV10-2 with TRBJ1-5; D not resolved. CDR3 length: 14 residues. Trimming stripped 4 bases from V and 3 bases from J, with 10 bases between. Per germline, CDR1 WSHSY and CDR2 SAAADI. CDR3: CASSVGVLNQPQHF. DNA of the CDR3: TGCGCCAGCAGTGTGGGAGTTCTCAATCAGCCCCAGCATTTT.

This clone was detected a few times. The chain recombines TRBV6-1 with TRBJ2-7, with D possibly matching TRBD1 (6 bases). The CDR3 has 11 residues. Germline-derived CDR1 and CDR2 are MNHNS and SASEGT. Trimming cost V 10 bases and J 2 bases, with 9 bases left between them. This chain's CDR3 is CATRDTYEQYF. The CDR3 DNA follows: TGTGCCACTAGGGACACCTACGAGCAGTACTTC.

This clone was recorded at least ten times. This chain connects TRBV28 to TRBJ1-6; the D gene is possibly TRBD1 (5 bases). The germline V gene has CDR1 MDHEN and CDR2 SYDVKM. Deletions cut 8 bases from V and 0 bases from J, with 11 bases between. This CDR3 has 15 amino acids. The CDR3 DNA sequence: TGTGCCAGCTCAACAGGACCCTCCTATAATTCACCCCTCCACTTT. Its protein product is CASSTGPSYNSPLHF.

This clone was counted between two and nine times. The gene calls are TRBV6-2 or TRBV6-3 and TRBJ1-2; D unresolved. V lost 0 bases to trimming and J lost 3 bases, with 8 bases between them. In germline, CDR1 is MNHEY, CDR2 SVGEGT. The CDR3 extends over 14 amino acids. The CDR3 DNA sequence: TGTGCCAGCAGTTACTCCGGGAGGTACTATGGCTACACCTTC. Translation: CASSYSGRYYGYTF.